The 27 T cell receptor beta chains listed next were all sequenced from one sample in a study of graft-versus-host responses after intestinal transplantation. Their recognized antigens are unknown. Here immunoSEQ multiplex PCR was the method, and the copy in TCRdb shows in-frame clones only, minus some. The repertoire consists of approximately 50,000 clones, with 65% to 85% occurring once and the leading ten covering around 0.5%. Source: unstimulated CD4+ T cells sorted from spleen or lymph node cells, taken before transplant. All receptors come from a human donor who was the organ donor for an intestinal transplant.

The chain carries TRBV27 and TRBJ2-1; D tentatively reads TRBD1 or TRBD2 (7 bases each). In germline, CDR1 is MNHEY, CDR2 SMNVEV (reference sequence). The ends were cut back, 9 bases at V and 1 base at J, with 13 bases in the middle. This CDR3 contains 14 residues. The CDR3 here is CASTQGGSYNEQFF. CDR3 bases: TGTGCCAGTACCCAGGGGGGGTCCTACAATGAGCAGTTCTTC.

CDR3 loop: CASTQGYPGNTIYF. The CDR3 bases are TGTGCCAGCACCCAAGGGTACCCTGGAAACACCATATATTTT. The chain uses TRBV6-6 and TRBJ1-3; no clear D gene. Trimming pared 7 bases from V and 2 bases from J, leaving 12 bases between. The V gene's germline CDR1 is MNHNY and CDR2 SVGAGI (reference sequence). CDR3 length: 14 residues.

This clone was seen a handful of times. The chain has TRBV29-1 and TRBJ1-2; 7 positions agree with TRBD1. This CDR3 is built from 13 residues. Trimming at V came to 4 bases and at J to 3 bases, leaving 5 bases not matched to a gene. Germline lookup yields CDR1 SQVTM and CDR2 ANQGSEA. DNA of the CDR3: TGCAGCGTTGGACAGGGATGGGACTATGGCTACACCTTC. It translates to CSVGQGWDYGYTF.

The V gene is TRBV19, the J gene TRBJ2-5, with TRBD2 identical over 14 bases. The CDR3 sequence is 18 residues long. V gave up 4 bases and J gave up 4 bases; unmatched junction bases: 11. Germline V gene data show CDR1 as LNHDA and CDR2 as SQIVND (reference sequence). The CDR3 loop reads CASSTSPRLAGGRETQYF. CDR3 sequence (DNA): TGTGCCAGTAGTACCTCCCCGCGACTAGCGGGGGGGCGAGAGACCCAGTACTTC.

DNA for the CDR3: TGTGCTAGTGGTCCTTCATCGGGGGGGAGCTACGAGCAGTACTTC. It codes for CASGPSSGGSYEQYF. This rearrangement joins TRBV12-5 to TRBJ2-7; 8 nucleotides match TRBD2. From germline, CDR1 is LGHNT and CDR2 FRNRAP. V was pared by 5 bases and J by 3 bases, with 9 bases of the junction left unmatched. The CDR3 loop spans 15 amino acids.

The chain joins TRBV5-1 to TRBJ2-7; D is possibly TRBD1 (5 bases). The germline CDR1 and CDR2 sequences are SGHRS and YFSETQ. There are 13 residues in the CDR3. Trimming stripped 4 bases from V and 7 bases from J, with 15 bases between. The CDR3 DNA is TGCGCCAGCAGCCCTGGAGTGACAGCAGAGCAGTACTTC. Protein product: CASSPGVTAEQYF.

This clone has only a few counts. The chain links TRBV6-6 to TRBJ2-2; 9 bases fit TRBD2. This CDR3 has 16 residues. The germline gives CDR1 MNHNY, CDR2 SVGAGI (reference sequence). Losses at the gene ends were 0 bases for V and 1 base for J; bases not matched to a gene: 0. The CDR3 DNA sequence: TGTGCCAGCAGTTACTCGACTAGCGGGAACACCGGGGAGCTGTTTTTT. It is translated as CASSYSTSGNTGELFF.

This chain joins TRBV18 and TRBJ1-1; tentatively, D is TRBD1 (5 bases). The germline V gene encodes CDR1 KGHSH and CDR2 LQKENI. The CDR3 is 14 residues long. V gave up 2 bases and J gave up 4 bases, with 11 bases separating them. The CDR3 reads CASSPGVGTTEAFF. CDR3 nucleotides: TGTGCCAGCTCACCAGGGGTTGGGACCACTGAAGCTTTCTTT.

V is TRBV9 and J is TRBJ1-1; possibly TRBD1 for D (5 bases). The CDR3 runs to 13 residues. Trimming shortened V by 0 bases and J by 3 bases, and 6 bases separated the two germline ends. Germline CDR1 is SGDLS and CDR2 is YYNGEE. The CDR3 DNA reads TGTGCCAGCAGCGTAGGGACACACACTGAAGCTTTCTTT. Protein: CASSVGTHTEAFF.

The chain links TRBV10-3 to TRBJ1-2, with 10 bases lining up with TRBD1. Germline V CDR1 and CDR2: ENHRY, SYGVKD. Losses at the gene ends were 7 bases for V and 5 bases for J; bases not matched to a gene: 7. This CDR3 region has 14 residues. CDR3 sequence: CAIKEQDRGYGYTF. The CDR3 DNA follows: TGTGCCATCAAAGAGCAGGACAGGGGGTATGGCTACACCTTC.

This clone was observed a few times. One junction end does not reproduce the germline sequence, and a read error may be involved. The V and J genes are TRBV10-1 and TRBJ2-1, with D tentatively TRBD1 (5 bases). This CDR3 is built from 14 residues. Germline V gives CDR1 WNHNN, CDR2 SYGVQD (reference sequence). CDR3 residues: CASSESMWGPPVVF. In nucleotides, the CDR3 is TGCGCCAGCAGTGAGAGTATGTGGGGCCCTCCGGTGGTCTTC.

This clone has a single count. The chain joins TRBV9 to TRBJ2-7; D not resolved. With 0 bases removed from V and 0 bases from J, the gap between germline ends came to 7 bases. The V gene's germline CDR1 is SGDLS and CDR2 YYNGEE. CDR3 length: 14 residues. CDR3 loop: CASSVGSLSYEQYF. CDR3 sequence (DNA): TGTGCCAGCAGCGTAGGCTCGCTCTCCTACGAGCAGTACTTC.

The chain uses TRBV10-3 and TRBJ2-3; no firm D call. This CDR3 comprises 12 residues. V lost 0 bases to trimming and J lost 8 bases, with 6 bases between them. Germline-derived CDR1 and CDR2 are ENHRY and SYGVKD. CDR3 DNA: TGTGCCATCAGTGAGTCTCAGCCTACGCAGTATTTT. This translates into CAISESQPTQYF.

CDR3 amino acids: CASSPRVTTYEQYF. The CDR3 DNA follows: TGCGCCAGCAGCCCAAGGGTTACTACCTACGAGCAGTACTTC. This chain connects TRBV4-3 to TRBJ2-7; no clear D. The length of the CDR3 is 14 residues. Looked up from germline, CDR1 is LGHNA and CDR2 is YSLEER. V shed 4 bases and J shed 2 bases, with 12 bases lying between them.

The V gene is TRBV6-5, the J gene TRBJ2-3, with 13 bases that match TRBD2. CDR3 length: 15 residues. Losses at the gene ends were 5 bases for V and 4 bases for J; bases not matched to a gene: 3. Germline V gene data show CDR1 as MNHEY and CDR2 as SVGAGI. The chain's CDR3 is CASSALAGGADTQYF. DNA of the CDR3: TGTGCCAGCAGTGCACTAGCGGGAGGGGCAGATACGCAGTATTTT.

This rearrangement joins TRBV5-1 to TRBJ1-1; D is ambiguous. The CDR3 covers 14 residues. Trimming removed 5 bases at V and 2 bases at J, with 13 bases between. Germline lookup yields CDR1 SGHRS and CDR2 YFSETQ. In nucleotides, the CDR3 is TGCGCCAGCAGGCTCGGCGGGGTAAACACTGAAGCTTTCTTT. Protein sequence: CASRLGGVNTEAFF. Drawing the rest from reference TRBV5-1 and TRBJ1-1, the complete variable domain is KAGVTQTPRYLIKTRGQQVTLSCSPISGHRSVSWYQQTPGQGLQFLFEYFSETQRNKGNFPGRFSGRQFSNSRSEMNVSTLELGDSALYLCASRLGGVNTEAFFGQGTRLTVV.

The V and J genes are TRBV11-2 and TRBJ1-6; no clear D. CDR3 length: 14 amino acids. Germline V gene sequence: CDR1 SGHAT, CDR2 FQNNGV. V gave up 1 base and J gave up 9 bases, with 10 bases separating them. The CDR3 sequence: CASSLAAGGSPLHF. CDR3 DNA sequence: TGTGCCAGCAGCTTAGCGGCCGGAGGTTCACCCCTCCACTTT.

This chain connects TRBV2 to TRBJ2-7; 8 positions match TRBD2. Losses at the gene ends were 9 bases for V and 7 bases for J; bases not matched to a gene: 20. Germline-derived CDR1 and CDR2 are SNHLY and FYNNEI. The CDR3 is made up of 16 amino acids. CDR3 coding DNA: TGTGCCAGATCTAAACCCGGGAGGGCCATAATATGGGAGCAGTACTTC. Translation: CARSKPGRAIIWEQYF.

The rearrangement uses TRBV11-2 and TRBJ1-2; 8 bases agree with TRBD1. The CDR3 runs to 17 residues. The V segment lost 5 bases and the J segment 0 bases; nucleotides outside the gene matches: 11. In germline, CDR1 is SGHAT, CDR2 FQNNGV. CDR3 sequence (DNA): TGTGCCAGCAGCCGGACAGGGCGGCCTCTAGCTAACTATGGCTACACCTTC. Translation: CASSRTGRPLANYGYTF.

The chain is built from TRBV6-1 and TRBJ1-5; D uncertain. V lost 0 bases, J lost 0 bases, and 15 bases lay in between. The germline V gene encodes CDR1 MNHNS and CDR2 SASEGT. The CDR3 has 18 amino acids. In DNA form, the CDR3 reads TGTGCCAGCAGTGAAGCGTTGCGGGCCGGTTATAGCAATCAGCCCCAGCATTTT. Protein sequence: CASSEALRAGYSNQPQHF.

The J gene is TRBJ1-2, the V gene TRBV6-6; TRBD1 matches at 8 bases. CDR1 and CDR2 (germline): MNHNY, SVGAGI (reference sequence). The V and J ends lost 5 bases and 12 bases, in that order; junction bases with no gene match: 8. This CDR3 is built from 12 residues. CDR3 in amino acids: CASSKDRVRHTF. The CDR3 nucleotides read TGTGCCAGCAGTAAGGACAGGGTGAGGCACACCTTC.

CDR3 nucleotides: TGCAGCGTTGTAAGGTCACCCAGCGAGCAGTACTTC. Its translation: CSVVRSPSEQYF. The rearrangement links TRBV29-1 to TRBJ2-7; no definite D call. The CDR3 contains 12 residues. From germline, CDR1 is SQVTM and CDR2 ANQGSEA. V was trimmed by 4 bases and J by 6 bases, leaving 13 bases between them.

The rearrangement uses TRBV9 and TRBJ1-2, with no clear D. This CDR3 is built from 12 residues. V was clipped by 3 bases and J by 0 bases, with 3 bases between them. Per the germline V gene, CDR1 is SGDLS and CDR2 is YYNGEE. As DNA, the CDR3 is TGTGCCAGCAGCGCGGCTAACTATGGCTACACCTTC. Translated, it gives CASSAANYGYTF.

This chain uses TRBV10-1 with TRBJ2-1; a weak D match, TRBD1 (6 bases). The germline gives CDR1 WNHNN, CDR2 SYGVQD (reference sequence). The CDR3 totals 16 residues. The ends were cut back, 4 bases at V and 0 bases at J, with 13 bases in the middle. DNA for the CDR3: TGCGCCAGCAGTGCGGGGACATTGAGCTCCTACAATGAGCAGTTCTTC. The encoded protein is CASSAGTLSSYNEQFF.

V usage is TRBV5-1 and J usage is TRBJ2-7; perhaps D is TRBD1 or TRBD2 (5 bases each). Trimming stripped 5 bases from V and 3 bases from J, with 12 bases between. This CDR3 contains 13 residues. Germline CDR1 and CDR2: SGHRS and YFSETQ. The DNA for the CDR3 is TGCGCCAGCAGTGAGGGGCGCTTCTACGAGCAGTACTTC. This sequence encodes CASSEGRFYEQYF.

Points on this clone: The same CDR3 arises from other DNA sequences in this sample as well. CDR3 residues: CASSLGQGAREQYF. DNA for the CDR3: TGTGCCAGCAGCTTGGGGCAGGGGGCGCGAGAGCAGTACTTC. The genes are TRBV5-6 and TRBJ2-7; TRBD1 matches at 8 bases. V gave up 0 bases and J gave up 7 bases; unmatched junction bases: 6. Germline V CDR1 and CDR2: SGHDT, YYEEEE. The CDR3 has 14 amino acids.

The genes are TRBV5-1 and TRBJ2-1; 10 bases are shared with TRBD2. Germline V gene lookup returns CDR1 SGHRS and CDR2 YFSETQ. The CDR3 runs 14 residues. V gave up 7 bases and J gave up 2 bases; unmatched junction bases: 3. The CDR3 here is CASSGTSAYNEQFF. The CDR3 DNA sequence: TGCGCCAGCTCCGGGACTAGCGCCTACAATGAGCAGTTCTTC.